One and the same sample provided the 5 T cell receptor beta chains below, sequenced in a study of identical twins. TCRdb reanalysed the 5' RACE reads using MiXCR and keeps one entry per CDR3 protein. Here the sample spans around 570,000 distinct CDR3 sequences, 9% to 10% being singletons. This sample was also put to use in a study of yellow fever vaccine responses in identical twins.

Material for sequencing was PBMCs. These receptors all come from a woman aged 18-29 years in good health.

With respect to this clonotype: The junction differs from germline at one of its ends, possibly a read error. The chain carries TRBV6-1 and TRBJ2-1; a weak D match, TRBD2 (6 bases). Per the germline V gene, CDR1 is MNHNS and CDR2 is SASEGT. This CDR3 is 17 amino acids long. In nucleotides, the CDR3 is TGTGCCAGCATTCACGGCGGGACCCCTCCTTCCTACAATGAGCGGTTCTTC. It is translated as CASIHGGTPPSYNERFF.

This clonotype came up many times. V usage is TRBV7-9 and J usage is TRBJ1-2, with a weak D call TRBD1 (5 bases). CDR1 is SEHNR and CDR2 is FQNEAQ in the germline V gene (reference sequence). The CDR3 sequence is 11 residues long. Trimming shortened V by 1 base and J by 9 bases, and 6 bases separated the two germline ends. The CDR3 nucleotides are TGTGCCAGCAGCTTAGGGGGCAGCTACACCTTC. It encodes CASSLGGSYTF.

This clonotype has just a few counts. The genes are TRBV12-3 or TRBV12-4 and TRBJ2-7; D is unclear. With 4 bases removed from V and 2 bases from J, the gap between germline ends came to 12 bases. The CDR3 loop spans 14 amino acids. This CDR3 reads CASSSRIQTYEQYF. The CDR3 bases are TGTGCCAGCAGTTCAAGGATTCAAACCTACGAGCAGTACTTC.

This clonotype was observed many times. V usage is TRBV12-3 or TRBV12-4 and J usage is TRBJ2-7; TRBD1 agrees at 10 bases. The CDR3 has 15 amino acids. Unmatched junction bases numbered 8, after V lost 3 bases and J lost 6 bases. CDR3 region: CASSFMDRGYLEQYF. The CDR3 DNA reads as TGTGCCAGCAGTTTTATGGACAGGGGGTACCTCGAGCAGTACTTC.

This clonotype has a handful of counts. V and J are TRBV2 and TRBJ2-1, with D possibly called TRBD1 or TRBD2 (6 bases each). The CDR3 contains 12 residues. From germline, CDR1 is SNHLY and CDR2 FYNNEI. V was shortened by 6 bases and J by 7 bases, with 10 bases between the two germline ends. The CDR3, as DNA: TGTGCCAGCAGGGAGGGGGTTAATGAGCAGTTCTTC. As protein: CASREGVNEQFF.